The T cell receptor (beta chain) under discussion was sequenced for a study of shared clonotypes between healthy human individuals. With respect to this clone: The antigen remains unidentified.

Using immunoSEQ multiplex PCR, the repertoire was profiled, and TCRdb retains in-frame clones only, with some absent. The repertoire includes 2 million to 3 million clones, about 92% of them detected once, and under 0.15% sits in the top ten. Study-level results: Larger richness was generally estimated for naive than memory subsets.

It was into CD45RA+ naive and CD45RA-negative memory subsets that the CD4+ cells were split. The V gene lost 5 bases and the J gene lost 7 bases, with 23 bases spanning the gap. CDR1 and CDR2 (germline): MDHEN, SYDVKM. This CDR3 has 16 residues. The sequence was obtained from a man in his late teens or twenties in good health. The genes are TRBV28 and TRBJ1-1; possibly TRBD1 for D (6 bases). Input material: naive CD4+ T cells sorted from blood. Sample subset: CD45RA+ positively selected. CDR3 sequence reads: CASSVGGAGDTHEAFF. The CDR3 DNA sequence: TGTGCCAGCAGTGTAGGCGGGGCAGGGGATACCCATGAAGCTTTCTTT.